This is a list of T cell receptor beta chains from one sample in a study of spatial heterogeneity in lung cancer. TCRdb reprocessed the 5' RACE reads via MiXCR and lists one record per CDR3 protein. The sample lists tens of thousands of distinct CDR3 sequences, approximately 12% occurring once. The specimen was PBMCs, collected at surgery. The receptors originated from a male donor with early-stage non-small cell lung cancer. The CDR3 runs from the conserved cysteine through the conserved F or W. The D gene is left open where the match is weak. The listing skips clone size in some rows; elsewhere it reads once, few, many or a size class.

CDR3,DNA,size,V,J,D
CASGGALSTDTQYF,TGTGCCAGCGGGGGGGCCTTAAGCACAGATACGCAGTATTTT,NA,TRBV7-9,TRBJ2-3,NA
CASQRQGEGTEAFF,TGTGCCAGCCAGAGACAGGGTGAAGGGACTGAAGCTTTCTTT,many,TRBV2,TRBJ1-1,TRBD1
CSGRTSGLAKNIQYF,TGCAGTGGCCGGACTAGCGGGCTAGCCAAAAACATTCAGTACTTC,NA,TRBV20-1,TRBJ2-4,TRBD2
CASRAQGSVTEAFF,TGCGCCAGCAGAGCACAGGGATCGGTCACTGAAGCTTTCTTT,NA,TRBV10-2,TRBJ1-1,NA
CASSPRLAENLNEQFF,TGTGCCAGCAGTCCTCGACTAGCGGAGAATTTAAATGAGCAGTTCTTC,NA,TRBV7-3,TRBJ2-1,TRBD2
CASPELFCGGPMIYEQYF,TGTGCCAGTCCTGAACTGTTTTGCGGGGGCCCTATGATCTACGAGCAGTACTTC,few,TRBV19,TRBJ2-7,NA
CASSYREQRELFF,TGCGCCAGCAGCTACAGGGAACAGAGGGAGCTGTTTTTT,few,TRBV5-1,TRBJ2-2,NA
CASSLEGAAAEGDTQYF,TGTGCCAGCAGCTTAGAAGGGGCAGCAGCAGAGGGAGATACGCAGTATTTT,NA,TRBV7-9,TRBJ2-3,NA
CASSLRQMNTEAFF,TGTGCCAGCAGTTTAAGGCAGATGAACACTGAAGCTTTCTTT,many,TRBV12-3/TRBV12-4,TRBJ1-1,NA
CASSLTASNTEAFF,TGCGCCAGCAGCCTGACAGCGAGCAACACTGAAGCTTTCTTT,NA,TRBV5-1,TRBJ1-1,NA
CASSLGPLGNTEAFF,TGTGCCAGCAGCCTCGGACCACTAGGGAACACTGAAGCTTTCTTT,few,TRBV5-6,TRBJ1-1,NA
CAGTGDDQETQYF,TGTGCAGGGACAGGGGACGACCAAGAGACCCAGTACTTC,NA,TRBV7-2,TRBJ2-5,TRBD1
CASSSQGAQETQYF,TGTGCCAGCAGTTCACAGGGGGCACAAGAGACCCAGTACTTC,few,TRBV2,TRBJ2-5,TRBD1
CASSQEVYGYTF,TGTGCCAGCAGCCAAGAGGTCTATGGCTACACCTTC,NA,TRBV3-1,TRBJ1-2,NA
CASSKREGDTQYF,TGTGCCAGCAGTAAGCGGGAGGGAGATACGCAGTATTTT,NA,TRBV6-5,TRBJ2-3,TRBD2
CASSYGIQETQYF,TGTGCCAGCAGTTACGGGATTCAAGAGACCCAGTACTTC,NA,TRBV6-6,TRBJ2-5,NA
CSVQGGTTEEQYF,TGCAGCGTTCAGGGAGGGACCACGGAGGAGCAGTACTTC,NA,TRBV29-1,TRBJ2-7,TRBD2
CASSPTGVTGELFF,TGTGCCAGCAGCCCTACAGGGGTCACCGGGGAGCTGTTTTTT,few,TRBV11-1,TRBJ2-2,TRBD1
CASSYFTGPVPDTQYF,TGTGCCAGCAGTTACTTTACTGGCCCTGTTCCAGATACGCAGTATTTT,few,TRBV6-5,TRBJ2-3,NA
CASSFPGTSYNEQFF,TGTGCCAGTAGTTTTCCCGGGACCTCTTACAATGAGCAGTTCTTC,NA,TRBV19,TRBJ2-1,NA
CSVVGAGGARFETQYF,TGCAGCGTTGTGGGGGCCGGGGGCGCGAGGTTCGAGACCCAGTACTTC,few,TRBV29-1,TRBJ2-5,NA
CASRQEGSGNTIYF,TGCGCCAGCCGTCAGGAGGGGTCTGGAAACACCATATATTTT,NA,TRBV5-1,TRBJ1-3,NA
CSVAEGGNQPQHF,TGCAGCGTTGCTGAAGGGGGCAATCAGCCCCAGCATTTT,few,TRBV29-1,TRBJ1-5,NA
CASSLAGEGEAFF,TGCGCCAGCAGCTTGGCCGGTGAGGGTGAAGCTTTCTTT,many,TRBV5-1,TRBJ1-1,NA
CASGRTSFTDTQYF,TGTGCCAGCGGTAGGACTAGCTTCACAGATACGCAGTATTTT,few,TRBV12-3/TRBV12-4,TRBJ2-3,TRBD2
CASSFETEQYF,TGTGCCAGCAGCTTCGAGACCGAGCAGTACTTC,NA,TRBV7-9,TRBJ2-7,NA
CASSPLLGGLGSYNEQFF,TGTGCCAGCTCACCACTACTCGGCGGTCTGGGCTCCTACAATGAGCAGTTCTTC,few,TRBV18,TRBJ2-1,NA
CASSFGSGPYNEQFF,TGTGCCAGCAGCTTTGGTAGCGGACCTTACAATGAGCAGTTCTTC,many,TRBV7-2,TRBJ2-1,NA
CASSLSRLAGTDTQYF,TGTGCCAGCAGCTTATCCCGACTAGCGGGCACAGATACGCAGTATTTT,many,TRBV7-6,TRBJ2-3,TRBD2
CASSIGPSYEQYF,TGTGCCAGTAGTATAGGACCCAGCTACGAGCAGTACTTC,few,TRBV19,TRBJ2-7,NA
CSVVGGGAGELFF,TGCAGCGTTGTTGGTGGAGGAGCCGGGGAGCTGTTTTTT,NA,TRBV29-1,TRBJ2-2,NA
CSASVPTGSNEQFF,TGCAGTGCTTCGGTCCCAACGGGGTCCAATGAGCAGTTCTTC,few,TRBV20-1,TRBJ2-1,NA
CASSLKGTSPTQYF,TGTGCCAGCAGCTTAAAAGGGACTAGTCCAACGCAGTATTTT,NA,TRBV7-3,TRBJ2-3,TRBD2
CASSLLAGDDEQFF,TGTGCCAGCAGCTTGTTAGCGGGAGACGATGAGCAGTTCTTC,few,TRBV7-9,TRBJ2-1,TRBD2
CASSPLGTRTQETQYF,TGTGCCAGCAGTCCATTGGGGACCAGGACCCAAGAGACCCAGTACTTC,few,TRBV13,TRBJ2-5,NA
CASSEERVLEQYF,TGTGCCAGCAGTGAAGAGAGGGTCTTGGAGCAGTACTTC,many,TRBV6-1,TRBJ2-7,NA
CATSRESSYEQYF,TGTGCCACCAGCAGAGAGTCCTCCTACGAGCAGTACTTC,NA,TRBV15,TRBJ2-7,NA
CASRPQGALIYEQYF,TGTGCCAGCAGACCACAGGGAGCCCTCATCTACGAGCAGTACTTC,few,TRBV6-2/TRBV6-3,TRBJ2-7,NA
CASSQDVAGDAYNSPLHF,TGTGCCAGCAGCCAAGATGTAGCAGGGGATGCCTATAATTCACCCCTCCACTTT,many,TRBV4-2,TRBJ1-6,NA
CASSYSSGTGTDTQYF,TGTGCCAGCAGTTACTCCTCCGGGACAGGTACAGATACGCAGTATTTT,NA,TRBV6-5,TRBJ2-3,TRBD1
CASSSHGQPNQPQHF,TGTGCCAGCAGTTCCCATGGACAGCCCAATCAGCCCCAGCATTTT,NA,TRBV12-3/TRBV12-4,TRBJ1-5,NA